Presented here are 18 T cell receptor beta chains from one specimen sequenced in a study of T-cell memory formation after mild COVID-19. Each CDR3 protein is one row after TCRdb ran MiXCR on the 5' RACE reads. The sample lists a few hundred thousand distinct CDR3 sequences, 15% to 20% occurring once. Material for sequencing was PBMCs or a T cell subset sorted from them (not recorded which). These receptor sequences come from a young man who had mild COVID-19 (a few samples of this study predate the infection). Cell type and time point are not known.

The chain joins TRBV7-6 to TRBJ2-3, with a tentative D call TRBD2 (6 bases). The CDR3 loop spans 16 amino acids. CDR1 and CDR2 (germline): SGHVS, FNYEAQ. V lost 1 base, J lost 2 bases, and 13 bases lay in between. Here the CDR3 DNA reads TGTGCCAGCAGCTTAGTCCGGGGGACTCACACAGATACGCAGTATTTT. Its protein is CASSLVRGTHTDTQYF.

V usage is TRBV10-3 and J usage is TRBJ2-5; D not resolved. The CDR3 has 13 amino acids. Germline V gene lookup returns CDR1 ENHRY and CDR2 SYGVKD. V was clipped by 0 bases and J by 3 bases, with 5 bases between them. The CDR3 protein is CAISESREETQYF. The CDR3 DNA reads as TGTGCCATCAGTGAGTCCCGGGAAGAGACCCAGTACTTC.

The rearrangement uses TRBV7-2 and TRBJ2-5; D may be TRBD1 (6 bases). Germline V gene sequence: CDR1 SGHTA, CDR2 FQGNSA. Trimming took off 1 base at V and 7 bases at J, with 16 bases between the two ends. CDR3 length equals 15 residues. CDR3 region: CASSLVWGQTGTQYF. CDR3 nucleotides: TGTGCCAGCAGCTTAGTTTGGGGGCAAACCGGGACCCAGTACTTC. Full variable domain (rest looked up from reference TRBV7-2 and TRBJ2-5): GAGVSQSPSNKVTEKGKDVELRCDPISGHTALYWYRQSLGQGLEFLIYFQGNSAPDKSGLPSDRFSAERTGGSVSTLTIQRTQQEDSAVYLCASSLVWGQTGTQYFGPGTRLLVL.

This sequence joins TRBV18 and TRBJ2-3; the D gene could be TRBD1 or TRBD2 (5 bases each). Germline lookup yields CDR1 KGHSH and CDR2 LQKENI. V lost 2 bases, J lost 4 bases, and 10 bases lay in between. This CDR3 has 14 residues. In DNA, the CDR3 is TGTGCCAGCTCACCAGAGGGGTCCGCAGATACGCAGTATTTT. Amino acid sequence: CASSPEGSADTQYF.

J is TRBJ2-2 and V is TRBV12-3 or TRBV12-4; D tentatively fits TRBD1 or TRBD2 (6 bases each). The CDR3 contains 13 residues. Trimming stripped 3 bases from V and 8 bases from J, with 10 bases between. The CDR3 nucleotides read TGTGCCAGCAGTTTTCGGGGGCGAGGGGAGCTGTTTTTT. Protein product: CASSFRGRGELFF.

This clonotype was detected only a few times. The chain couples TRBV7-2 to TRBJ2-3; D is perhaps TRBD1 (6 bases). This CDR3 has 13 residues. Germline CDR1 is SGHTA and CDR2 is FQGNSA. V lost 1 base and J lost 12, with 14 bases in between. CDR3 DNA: TGTGCCAGCAGCTTAGATTGGGGGCGCGTCCAGTATTTT. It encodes CASSLDWGRVQYF.

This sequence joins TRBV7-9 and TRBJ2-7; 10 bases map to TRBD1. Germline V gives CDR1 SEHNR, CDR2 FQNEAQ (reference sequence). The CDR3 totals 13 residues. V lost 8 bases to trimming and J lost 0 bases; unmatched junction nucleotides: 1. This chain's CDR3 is CASGDRGSYEQYF. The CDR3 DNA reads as TGTGCCAGCGGGGACAGGGGCTCCTACGAGCAGTACTTC.

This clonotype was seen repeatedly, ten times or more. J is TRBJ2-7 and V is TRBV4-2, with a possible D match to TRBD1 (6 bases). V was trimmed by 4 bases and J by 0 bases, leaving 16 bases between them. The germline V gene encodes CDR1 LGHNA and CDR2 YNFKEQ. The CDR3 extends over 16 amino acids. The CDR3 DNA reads TGTGCCAGCAGCCGCCTGGACAGCCCTAGCTCCTACGAGCAGTACTTC. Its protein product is CASSRLDSPSSYEQYF.

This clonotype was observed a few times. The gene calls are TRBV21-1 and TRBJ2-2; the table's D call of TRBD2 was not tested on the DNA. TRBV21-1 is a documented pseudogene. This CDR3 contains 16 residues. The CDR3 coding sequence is TGTGCCAGCAGCACCGTGAGGGCCGAGGGTGCCGGGGAGCTGTTTTTT. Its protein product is CASSTVRAEGAGELFF.

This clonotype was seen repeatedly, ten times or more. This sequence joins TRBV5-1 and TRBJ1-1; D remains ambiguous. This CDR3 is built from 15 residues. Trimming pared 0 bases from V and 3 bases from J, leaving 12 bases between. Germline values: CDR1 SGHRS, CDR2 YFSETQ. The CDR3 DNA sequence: TGCGCCAGCAGCTTGGATGGGCCGAGGGACACTGAAGCTTTCTTT. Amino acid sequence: CASSLDGPRDTEAFF.

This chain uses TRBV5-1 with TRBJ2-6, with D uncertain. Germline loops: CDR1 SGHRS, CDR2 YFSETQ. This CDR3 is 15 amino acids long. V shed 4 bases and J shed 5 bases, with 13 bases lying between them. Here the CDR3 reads CASSARTPRANVLTF. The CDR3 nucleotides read TGCGCCAGCAGCGCCCGGACGCCTAGGGCCAACGTCCTGACTTTC. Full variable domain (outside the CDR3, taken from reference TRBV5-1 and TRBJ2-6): KAGVTQTPRYLIKTRGQQVTLSCSPISGHRSVSWYQQTPGQGLQFLFEYFSETQRNKGNFPGRFSGRQFSNSRSEMNVSTLELGDSALYLCASSARTPRANVLTFGAGSRLTVL.

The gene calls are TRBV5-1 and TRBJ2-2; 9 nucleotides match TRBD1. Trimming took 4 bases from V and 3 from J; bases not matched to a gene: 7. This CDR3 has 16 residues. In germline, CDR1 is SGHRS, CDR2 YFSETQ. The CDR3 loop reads CASSPRQGDDTGELFF. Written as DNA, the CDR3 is TGCGCCAGCAGCCCACGACAGGGGGACGACACCGGGGAGCTGTTTTTT.

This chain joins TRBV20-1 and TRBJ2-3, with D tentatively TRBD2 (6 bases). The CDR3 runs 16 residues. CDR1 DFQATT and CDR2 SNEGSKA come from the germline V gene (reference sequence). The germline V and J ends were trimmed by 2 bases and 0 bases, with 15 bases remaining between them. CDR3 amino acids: CSARSPVGGSTDTQYF. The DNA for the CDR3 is TGCAGTGCTAGATCCCCCGTGGGGGGTAGCACAGATACGCAGTATTTT.

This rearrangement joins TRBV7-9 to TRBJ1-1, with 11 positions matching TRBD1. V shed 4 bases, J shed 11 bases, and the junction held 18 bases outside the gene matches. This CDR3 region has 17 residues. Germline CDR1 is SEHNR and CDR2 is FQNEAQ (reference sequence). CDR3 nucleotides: TGTGCCAGCAGCTCTGCTATTCCGGGACAGGGGGACGATCGGGCTTTCTTT. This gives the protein CASSSAIPGQGDDRAFF. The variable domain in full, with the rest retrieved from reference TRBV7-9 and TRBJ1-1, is DTGVSQNPRHKITKRGQNVTFRCDPISEHNRLYWYRQTLGQGPEFLTYFQNEAQLEKSRLLSDRFSAERPKGSFSTLEIQRTEQGDSAMYLCASSSAIPGQGDDRAFFGQGTRLTVV.

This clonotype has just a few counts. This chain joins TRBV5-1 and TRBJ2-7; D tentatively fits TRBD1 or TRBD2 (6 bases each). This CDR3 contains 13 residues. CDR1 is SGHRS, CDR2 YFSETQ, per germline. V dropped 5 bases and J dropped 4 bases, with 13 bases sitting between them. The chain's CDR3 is CASSWRRGYEQYF. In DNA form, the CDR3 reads TGCGCCAGCAGTTGGAGGAGGGGGTACGAGCAGTACTTC.

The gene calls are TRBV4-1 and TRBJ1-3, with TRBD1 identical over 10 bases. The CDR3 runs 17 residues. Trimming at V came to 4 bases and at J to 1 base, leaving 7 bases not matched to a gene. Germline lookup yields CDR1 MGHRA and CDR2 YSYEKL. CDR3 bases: TGCGCCAGCAGCCCGGGACAGGGGCCCCTATCTGGAAACACCATATATTTT. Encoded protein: CASSPGQGPLSGNTIYF.

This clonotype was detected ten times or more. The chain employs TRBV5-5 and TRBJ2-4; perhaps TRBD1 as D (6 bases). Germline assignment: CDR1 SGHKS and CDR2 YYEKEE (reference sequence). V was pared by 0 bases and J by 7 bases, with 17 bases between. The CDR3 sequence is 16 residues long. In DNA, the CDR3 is TGTGCCAGCAGCTTGGGTGGGGGCGGCCATTGGAACATTCAGTACTTC. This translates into CASSLGGGGHWNIQYF.

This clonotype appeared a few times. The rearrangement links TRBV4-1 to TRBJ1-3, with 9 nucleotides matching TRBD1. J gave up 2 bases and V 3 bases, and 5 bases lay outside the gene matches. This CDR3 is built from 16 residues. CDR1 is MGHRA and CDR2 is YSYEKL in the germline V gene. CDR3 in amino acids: CASSHRTGEAGNTIYF. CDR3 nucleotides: TGCGCCAGCAGCCATCGGACAGGGGAGGCTGGAAACACCATATATTTT.